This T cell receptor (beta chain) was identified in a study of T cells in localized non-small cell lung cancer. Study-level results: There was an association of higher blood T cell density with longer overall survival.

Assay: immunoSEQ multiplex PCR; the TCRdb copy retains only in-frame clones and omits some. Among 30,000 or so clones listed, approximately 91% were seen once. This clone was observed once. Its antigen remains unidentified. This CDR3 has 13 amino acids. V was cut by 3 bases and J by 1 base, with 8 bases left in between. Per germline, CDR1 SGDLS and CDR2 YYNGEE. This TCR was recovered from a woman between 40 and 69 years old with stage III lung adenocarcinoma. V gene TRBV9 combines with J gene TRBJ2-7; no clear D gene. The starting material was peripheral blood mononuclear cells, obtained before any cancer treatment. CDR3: CASSGQGSYEQYF. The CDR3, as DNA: TGTGCCAGCAGCGGACAAGGGTCCTACGAGCAGTACTTC.